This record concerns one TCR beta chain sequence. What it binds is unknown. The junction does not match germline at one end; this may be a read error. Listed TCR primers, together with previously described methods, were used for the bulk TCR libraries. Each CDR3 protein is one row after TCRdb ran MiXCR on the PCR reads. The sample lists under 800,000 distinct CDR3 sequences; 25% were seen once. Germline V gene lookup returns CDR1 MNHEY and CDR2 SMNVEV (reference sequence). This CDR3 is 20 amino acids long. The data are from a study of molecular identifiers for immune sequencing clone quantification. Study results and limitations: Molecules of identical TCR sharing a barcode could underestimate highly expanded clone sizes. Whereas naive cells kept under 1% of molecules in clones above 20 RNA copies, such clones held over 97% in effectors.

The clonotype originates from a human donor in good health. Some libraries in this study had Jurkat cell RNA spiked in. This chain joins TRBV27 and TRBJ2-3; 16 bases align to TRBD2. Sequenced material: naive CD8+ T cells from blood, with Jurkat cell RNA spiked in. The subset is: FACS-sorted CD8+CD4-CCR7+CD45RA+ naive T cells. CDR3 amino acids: CARRSPSGTSGGALTATPYF. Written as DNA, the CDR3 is TGTGCCCGCCGTTCTCCCTCCGGGACTAGCGGGGGGGCCCTCACCGCTACGCCGTATTTT.